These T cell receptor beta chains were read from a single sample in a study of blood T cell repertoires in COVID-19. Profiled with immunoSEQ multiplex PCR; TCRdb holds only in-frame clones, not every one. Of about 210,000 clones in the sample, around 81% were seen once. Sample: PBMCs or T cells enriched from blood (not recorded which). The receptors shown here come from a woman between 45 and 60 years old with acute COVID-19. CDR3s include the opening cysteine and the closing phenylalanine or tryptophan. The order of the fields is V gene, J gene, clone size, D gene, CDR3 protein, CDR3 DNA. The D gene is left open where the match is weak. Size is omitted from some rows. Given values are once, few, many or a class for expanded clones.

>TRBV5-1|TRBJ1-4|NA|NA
CASSLAGGFREKLFF
TGCGCCAGCAGCTTGGCCGGGGGGTTTCGTGAAAAACTGTTTTTT
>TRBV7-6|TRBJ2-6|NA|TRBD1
CASSHDRGGGANVLTF
TGTGCCAGCAGCCACGACAGGGGAGGTGGGGCCAACGTCCTGACTTTC
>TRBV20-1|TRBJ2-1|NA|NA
CSAQPGFEQFF
TGCAGTGCCCAGCCAGGGTTTGAGCAGTTCTTC
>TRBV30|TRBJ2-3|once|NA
CAWSRQANTDTQYF
TGTGCCTGGAGTAGACAGGCCAACACAGATACGCAGTATTTT
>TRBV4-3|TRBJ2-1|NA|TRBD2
CASSPGWGGQFF
TGCGCCAGCAGCCCGGGTTGGGGGGGGCAGTTCTTC
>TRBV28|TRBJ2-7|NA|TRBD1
CASSLMGQGSYEQYF
TGTGCCAGCAGTCTAATGGGACAGGGGTCCTACGAGCAGTACTTC
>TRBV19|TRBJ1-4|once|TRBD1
CASSSGTGNEKLFF
TGTGCCAGTAGCTCCGGGACAGGGAATGAAAAACTGTTTTTT
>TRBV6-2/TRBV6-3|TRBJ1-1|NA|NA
CASSYSFQGRKAEAFF
TGTGCCAGCAGTTACTCGTTCCAGGGGAGAAAGGCTGAAGCTTTCTTT
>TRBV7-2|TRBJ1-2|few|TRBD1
CASSQDRGIGYTF
TGTGCCAGCAGCCAAGACAGGGGAATTGGCTACACCTTC
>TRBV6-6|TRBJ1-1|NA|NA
CASSYDWLAFF
TGTGCCAGCAGCTATGACTGGCTGGCTTTCTTT
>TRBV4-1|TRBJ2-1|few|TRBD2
CASSQEGLAGNEQFF
TGCGCCAGCAGCCAAGAGGGACTAGCGGGGAATGAGCAGTTCTTC
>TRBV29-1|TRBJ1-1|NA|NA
CSVMSGATNTEAFF
TGCAGCGTTATGTCCGGAGCGACGAACACTGAAGCTTTCTTT
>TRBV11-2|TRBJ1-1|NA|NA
CASSLGSLGNTEAFF
TGTGCCAGCAGCTTAGGTTCTCTCGGGAACACTGAAGCTTTCTTT
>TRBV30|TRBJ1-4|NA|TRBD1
CAWSPGGVEKLFF
TGTGCCTGGAGTCCAGGGGGCGTAGAAAAACTGTTTTTT
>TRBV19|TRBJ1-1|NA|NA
CASGDHLNTEAFF
TGTGCCAGTGGAGACCATCTGAACACTGAAGCTTTCTTT
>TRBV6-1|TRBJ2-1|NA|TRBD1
CASSEAQGNEQFF
TGTGCCAGCAGTGAAGCACAGGGGAATGAGCAGTTCTTC
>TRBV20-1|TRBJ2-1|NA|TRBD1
CSASGQAPVNEQFF
TGCAGTGCTAGTGGACAGGCCCCGGTGAATGAGCAGTTCTTC
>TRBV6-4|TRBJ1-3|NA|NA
CASSDGWRASGNTIYF
TGTGCCAGCAGTGATGGGTGGAGAGCCTCTGGAAACACCATATATTTT
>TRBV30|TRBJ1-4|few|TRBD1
CAWRWAGGNEKLFF
TGTGCCTGGAGGTGGGCAGGGGGTAATGAAAAACTGTTTTTT
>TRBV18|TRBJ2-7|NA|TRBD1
CASQTGTGLSYEQYF
TGTGCCAGCCAGACCGGGACAGGGCTCTCCTACGAGCAGTACTTC
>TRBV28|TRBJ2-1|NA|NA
CASSLFDFGNEQFF
TGTGCCAGCAGTTTATTTGACTTCGGGAATGAGCAGTTCTTC
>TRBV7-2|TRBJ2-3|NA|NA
CASSAPGFVTGTQYF
TGTGCCAGCAGCGCTCCAGGGTTTGTGACAGGTACGCAGTATTTT
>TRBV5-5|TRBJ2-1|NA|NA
CASSSAGDWYNEQFF
TGTGCCAGCAGTTCCGCCGGGGATTGGTACAATGAGCAGTTCTTC
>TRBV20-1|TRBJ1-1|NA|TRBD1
CSASVRQGLNTEAFF
TGCAGTGCTAGTGTCCGACAGGGTTTGAACACTGAAGCTTTCTTT
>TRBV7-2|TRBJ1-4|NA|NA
CASSLQGQFNEKLFF
TGTGCCAGCAGCTTGCAAGGACAGTTTAATGAAAAACTGTTTTTT
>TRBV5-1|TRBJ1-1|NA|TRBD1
CASSLSDRANTEAFF
TGCGCCAGCAGCTTGAGCGACAGGGCGAACACTGAAGCTTTCTTT
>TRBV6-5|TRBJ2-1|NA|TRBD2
CASTGTSGSNEQFF
TGTGCCAGCACCGGGACTAGCGGGAGCAATGAGCAGTTCTTC
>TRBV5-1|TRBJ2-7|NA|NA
CASSRNWDTSSYEQYF
TGCGCCAGCAGCCGAAATTGGGACACTTCTTCCTACGAGCAGTACTTC
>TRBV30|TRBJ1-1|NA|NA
CAWSVVQGTEAFF
TGTGCCTGGAGTGTTGTTCAGGGCACTGAAGCTTTCTTT
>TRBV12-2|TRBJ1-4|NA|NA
CASRLAPYRDRHTEKLFF
TGTGCAAGTCGCTTAGCGCCTTACCGGGACAGGCATACTGAAAAACTGTTTTTT
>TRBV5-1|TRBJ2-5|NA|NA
CASSLIPGSETQYF
TGCGCCAGCAGCTTGATCCCTGGCTCGGAGACCCAGTACTTC
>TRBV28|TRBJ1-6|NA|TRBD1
CASRGQGSYNSPLHF
TGTGCCAGCAGGGGACAGGGGTCCTATAATTCACCCCTCCACTTT
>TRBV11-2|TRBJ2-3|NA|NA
CASSSFLGVPGTDTQYF
TGTGCCAGCAGCTCCTTTCTCGGGGTCCCCGGCACAGATACGCAGTATTTT
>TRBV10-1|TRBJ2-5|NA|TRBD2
CASRETSGRAEAETQYF
TGCGCCAGCAGGGAGACTAGCGGGAGGGCTGAGGCTGAGACCCAGTACTTC
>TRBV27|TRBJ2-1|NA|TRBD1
CASSLFIGQGVNEQFF
TGTGCCAGCAGTTTATTCATCGGACAGGGTGTTAATGAGCAGTTCTTC
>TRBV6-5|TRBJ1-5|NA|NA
CASSSDFNQPQHF
TGTGCCAGCAGTTCAGACTTCAATCAGCCCCAGCATTTT
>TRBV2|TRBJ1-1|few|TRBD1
CASRDRGGLTEAFF
TGTGCCAGCAGGGACAGGGGAGGACTGACTGAAGCTTTCTTT
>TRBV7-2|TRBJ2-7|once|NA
CASSLKYGSGEQYF
TGTGCCAGCAGCTTAAAGTACGGGTCGGGAGAGCAGTACTTC
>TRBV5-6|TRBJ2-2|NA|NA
CASSLVGGNTGELFF
TGTGCCAGCAGCTTGGTAGGCGGAAACACCGGGGAGCTGTTTTTT
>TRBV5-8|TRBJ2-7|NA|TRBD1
CASSKTGNYEQYF
TGTGCCAGCAGCAAGACAGGGAATTACGAGCAGTACTTC